A single TCR beta chain is shown here with its context. These data come from a study of blood T cell repertoires in COVID-19. In the study overall: PBMCs, B-cell-depleted T cells, or T cells provided the cDNA or gDNA that made up the material.

V shed 4 bases, J shed 4 bases, and the junction held 10 bases outside the gene matches. CDR1 is KGHDR, CDR2 SFDVKD, per germline. The CDR3 loop spans 17 amino acids. As originally analysed: Reference gene primers were amplified, and this amplification served to estimate nucleated cell counts. Clones were sequenced by immunoSEQ multiplex PCR, and TCRdb holds only the in-frame ones, with some missing. V, J and clone size are taken as reported in that table, and D and trimming were inferred from the DNA itself. The sample contains 340,000 or so clones, roughly 91% of which appear only once. This chain connects TRBV24-1 to TRBJ2-1, with 9 bases aligning to TRBD2. What was sequenced was peripheral blood. This TCR derives from a man aged 50 or older with active or convalescent COVID-19. For the CDR3, the DNA is TGTGCCACCAGTGACCCCCTTAGCGGGAGTTCGTACAATGAGCAGTTCTTC. This gives the protein CATSDPLSGSSYNEQFF.